The next 25 T cell receptor beta chains were all read from a single sample in a study of Ad26.COV2.S vaccination and SARS-CoV-2 variants (dated by TCRdb to about 2021). Libraries were constructed by the immunoSEQ multiplex PCR assay. In its TCRdb copy, this immuneACCESS table keeps in-frame sequences only and misses some clones. Where compared with another copy, unresolved V genes explain less than half of these, and the others have no known cause. This sample is represented by more than 350,000 clones; roughly 90% of them were singletons. The ten largest account for 12% of the sample. This specimen's treatment or condition label, per the study, means: 19 received Ad26.COV2.S at low or high dose, single or two shots; about 5 received placebo; per-sample allocation not given. For vaccine and placebo recipients, the sequenced repertoires came from samples collected on day 63 after the first injection.

This sample comprised peripheral blood, obtained in a trial of Ad26.COV2.S vaccine versus placebo. The source of these receptors is a person aged 18-65 years who received the Ad26.COV2.S COVID-19 vaccine or a placebo.

As for this clone: A read error may account for a junction end that differs from germline. V gene TRBV18 combines with J gene TRBJ2-3; maybe TRBD2 (6 bases). Germline lookup yields CDR1 KGHSH and CDR2 LQKENI. There are 15 residues in the CDR3. CDR3 protein: CATSRLENRADTQYF. In DNA, the CDR3 is TGTGCCACCTCAAGACTAGAGAATAGGGCAGATACGCAGTATTTT. Filled out from reference TRBV18 and TRBJ2-3, the complete variable domain reads NAGVMQNPRHLVRRRGQEARLRCSPMKGHSHVYWYRQLPEEGLKFMVYLQKENIIDESGMPKERFSAEFPKEGPSILRIQQVVRGDSAAYFCATSRLENRADTQYFGPGTRLTVL.

The chain links TRBV19 to TRBJ2-5; TRBD2 matches at 8 bases. The CDR3 consists of 12 residues. Looked up from germline, CDR1 is LNHDA and CDR2 is SQIVND (reference sequence). Germline trimming cut 5 bases from V and 5 bases from J; bases unmatched to any gene: 1. The CDR3 here is CASSPGGETQYF. The CDR3 bases are TGTGCCAGTAGTCCGGGGGGGGAGACCCAGTACTTC.

The rearrangement links TRBV4-3 to TRBJ2-1; unclear D gene. CDR1 LGHNA and CDR2 YSLEER come from the germline V gene. CDR3 length: 18 amino acids. Trimming removed 6 bases from V and 0 bases from J, with 21 bases in between. The chain's CDR3 is CASSPFVGDQSSYNEQFF. CDR3 sequence (DNA): TGCGCCAGCAGTCCCTTCGTTGGCGACCAAAGCTCCTACAATGAGCAGTTCTTC.

V usage is TRBV15 and J usage is TRBJ1-4; D not certain. Germline CDR1 LNHNV, CDR2 YYDKDF (reference sequence). The CDR3 is 15 amino acids. Trimming shortened V by 6 bases and J by 0 bases, and 11 bases separated the two germline ends. The CDR3 reads CATRADGATNEKLFF. The CDR3 nucleotides read TGTGCCACCAGGGCGGACGGAGCAACTAATGAAAAACTGTTTTTT.

In its sample, this clone was seen once. V gene TRBV5-5 combines with J gene TRBJ2-5; D remains unclear. The CDR3 extends over 13 amino acids. CDR1 SGHKS and CDR2 YYEKEE come from the germline V gene (reference sequence). V was pared by 4 bases and J by 2 bases, with 9 bases between. In DNA, the CDR3 is TGTGCCAGCAGCCCTGTCGTTCAAGAGACCCAGTACTTC. Translated, it gives CASSPVVQETQYF.

The chain recombines TRBV19 with TRBJ1-4; no firm D call. This CDR3 has 14 residues. The ends were cut back, 3 bases at V and 4 bases at J, with 9 bases in the middle. The V gene's germline CDR1 is LNHDA and CDR2 SQIVND (reference sequence). The CDR3 loop reads CASSISGLNEKLFF. The CDR3 DNA reads as TGTGCCAGTAGTATTTCCGGGCTTAATGAAAAACTGTTTTTT. The whole variable domain, filled in from reference TRBV19 and TRBJ1-4, reads DGGITQSPKYLFRKEGQNVTLSCEQNLNHDAMYWYRQDPGQGLRLIYYSQIVNDFQKGDIAEGYSVSREKKESFPLTVTSAQKNPTAFYLCASSISGLNEKLFFGSGTQLSVL.

The count of this clone is one. The rearrangement links TRBV18 to TRBJ2-1, with D unclear. CDR1 is KGHSH and CDR2 is LQKENI in the germline V gene. Trimming took off 0 bases at V and 8 bases at J, with 11 bases between the two ends. The CDR3 has 14 amino acids. The CDR3 loop reads CASSPPSTVDEQFF. In nucleotides, the CDR3 is TGTGCCAGCTCACCACCGTCCACGGTCGATGAGCAGTTCTTC.

A few counts support this clone. Other DNA sequences of this sample code for an identical CDR3. The chain carries TRBV3-1 (or the pseudogene TRBV3-2) and TRBJ1-3; D ambiguous. Trimming left V 0 bases short and J 4 bases short, with 4 bases between. The CDR3 has 13 residues. Germline CDR1 is LGHDT and CDR2 is YNNKEL (reference sequence). CDR3 in amino acids: CASSQEGGNTIYF. The CDR3, as DNA: TGTGCCAGCAGCCAAGAAGGCGGAAACACCATATATTTT.

The chain recombines TRBV6-5 with TRBJ2-1, with TRBD2 matching over 13 bases. Germline V gene data show CDR1 as MNHEY and CDR2 as SVGAGI. V was pared by 6 bases and J by 5 bases, with 4 bases of the junction left unmatched. This CDR3 comprises 15 residues. CDR3 protein: CASRDGLAGDNEQFF. The DNA of the CDR3 is TGTGCCAGCAGAGACGGACTAGCGGGAGACAATGAGCAGTTCTTC.

The V and J genes are TRBV5-1 and TRBJ1-2; TRBD1 matches 7 bases. J was trimmed by 2 bases and V by 2 bases; bases with no gene match: 6. This CDR3 has 15 residues. Germline-derived CDR1 and CDR2 are SGHRS and YFSETQ. CDR3 in amino acids: CASSFQGGTNYGYTF. CDR3 DNA: TGCGCCAGCAGCTTCCAGGGGGGGACCAACTATGGCTACACCTTC.

The V gene is TRBV5-1, the J gene TRBJ2-3; 9 bases match TRBD2. This CDR3 contains 15 residues. The junction had 8 bases not matched to a gene; V was cut back by 5 bases and J by 4 bases. Germline assignment: CDR1 SGHRS and CDR2 YFSETQ. The CDR3 region is CASSYPGLAADTQYF. Written as DNA, the CDR3 is TGCGCCAGCAGTTATCCGGGACTAGCTGCAGATACGCAGTATTTT.

The rearrangement joins TRBV21-1 to TRBJ2-1; TRBD2, the D gene given by the table, was not confirmed from the DNA. TRBV21-1 is classified as a pseudogene. The CDR3 covers 16 residues. The CDR3 nucleotides are TGTGCCAGCAGCGGAGCCCGGCGGGAGGGGCGTAATGAGCAGTTCTTC. Translating it yields CASSGARREGRNEQFF.

The chain couples TRBV28 to TRBJ1-1; the D gene is possibly TRBD1 (5 bases). CDR3 length equals 13 residues. Deletions cut 2 bases from V and 8 bases from J, with 12 bases between. The germline CDR1 and CDR2 sequences are MDHEN and SYDVKM. The CDR3 DNA reads as TGTGCCAGCAGTTTAGGGGGACGGAAAGAAGCTTTCTTT. It encodes CASSLGGRKEAFF. The whole variable domain, remainder taken from reference TRBV28 and TRBJ1-1, is DVKVTQSSRYLVKRTGEKVFLECVQDMDHENMFWYRQDPGLGLRLIYFSYDVKMKEKGDIPEGYSVSREKKERFSLILESASTNQTSMYLCASSLGGRKEAFFGQGTRLTVV.

This clone was seen just once. The rearrangement uses TRBV5-1 and TRBJ2-2; D perhaps matches TRBD2 (5 bases). The CDR3 sequence is 14 residues long. V lost 6 bases and J lost 1, with 10 bases in between. Per germline, CDR1 SGHRS and CDR2 YFSETQ. CDR3 protein: CASKLALNTGELFF. In DNA, the CDR3 is TGCGCCAGCAAGCTAGCCCTGAACACCGGGGAGCTGTTTTTT.

The chain joins TRBV7-6 to TRBJ2-2, with 9 positions matching TRBD1. Germline V gene lookup returns CDR1 SGHVS and CDR2 FNYEAQ. V trimming: 3 bases; J trimming: 5 bases; junction bases outside the gene matches: 10. There are 17 residues in the CDR3. The CDR3 region has the DNA TGTGCCAGCAGCTTCATCGGGACAGGGCGTATTACCGGGGAGCTGTTTTTT. As protein: CASSFIGTGRITGELFF.

V usage is TRBV30 and J usage is TRBJ1-5; 11 nucleotides match TRBD1. The CDR3 runs 15 residues. The V segment lost 3 bases and the J segment 7 bases; nucleotides outside the gene matches: 8. The V gene's germline CDR1 is GTSNPN and CDR2 SVGIG (reference sequence). The CDR3 coding sequence is TGTGCCTGGAGCTGGGGACAGGGGGTGATCCAGCCCCAGCATTTT. Protein product: CAWSWGQGVIQPQHF.

The V gene is TRBV27, the J gene TRBJ2-5; 12 bases align to TRBD2. In germline, CDR1 is MNHEY, CDR2 SMNVEV (reference sequence). J lost 4 bases, V lost 5 bases, and 5 bases had no gene match. The CDR3 totals 15 residues. The CDR3 sequence is CASSRLAGVGETQYF. CDR3 bases: TGTGCCAGCAGTCGACTAGCGGGAGTTGGAGAGACCCAGTACTTC.

V usage is TRBV11-2 and J usage is TRBJ2-7, with D unclear. CDR1 SGHAT and CDR2 FQNNGV come from the germline V gene. The CDR3 is made up of 13 amino acids. Trimming pared 0 bases from V and 2 bases from J, leaving 5 bases between. DNA for the CDR3: TGTGCCAGCAGCTTAGAGAATACCTACGAGCAGTACTTC. This translates into CASSLENTYEQYF.

This clone was counted a few times. This sequence joins TRBV6-2 or TRBV6-3 and TRBJ1-1; D possibly corresponds to TRBD1 (5 bases). The V and J ends lost 5 bases and 1 base respectively, with 8 bases between them. The CDR3 is 13 residues long. Germline lookup yields CDR1 MNHEY and CDR2 SVGEGT. CDR3: CASSVQANTEAFF. In DNA, the CDR3 is TGTGCCAGCAGTGTACAGGCGAACACTGAAGCTTTCTTT.

The chain uses TRBV6-2 or TRBV6-3 and TRBJ1-2; D is perhaps TRBD1 (5 bases). The V gene's germline CDR1 is MNHEY and CDR2 SVGEGT. The length of the CDR3 is 14 residues. V was pared by 0 bases and J by 2 bases, with 7 bases between. As DNA, the CDR3 is TGTGCCAGCAGTTACTCGAACAGGAACTATGGCTACACCTTC. It codes for CASSYSNRNYGYTF.

This rearrangement joins TRBV30 to TRBJ2-1; D is perhaps TRBD1 (5 bases). Germline V gene sequence: CDR1 GTSNPN, CDR2 SVGIG (reference sequence). This CDR3 is built from 11 residues. V was clipped by 2 bases and J by 8 bases, with 7 bases between them. The CDR3 reads CAWSRGDEQFF. Written as DNA, the CDR3 is TGTGCCTGGAGTAGGGGCGATGAGCAGTTCTTC. The full variable domain, completed using reference TRBV30 and TRBJ2-1, is SQTIHQWPATLVQPVGSPLSLECTVEGTSNPNLYWYRQAAGRGLQLLFYSVGIGQISSEVPQNLSASRPQDRQFILSSKKLLLSDSGFYLCAWSRGDEQFFGPGTRLTVL.

This clone was observed a few times. The chain is built from TRBV4-1 and TRBJ1-5; 9 nucleotides match TRBD1. This CDR3 comprises 17 residues. Germline CDR1 MGHRA, CDR2 YSYEKL. Trimming removed 3 bases from V and 0 bases from J; junction bases left unmatched: 6. The CDR3 protein is CASSQRGQGYSNQPQHF. CDR3 coding DNA: TGCGCCAGCAGCCAGAGGGGACAGGGTTATAGCAATCAGCCCCAGCATTTT.

The V and J genes are TRBV5-6 and TRBJ2-2; possibly TRBD1 or TRBD2 for D (5 bases each). Trimming left V 0 bases short and J 4 bases short, with 7 bases between. Looked up from germline, CDR1 is SGHDT and CDR2 is YYEEEE. This CDR3 contains 14 residues. The DNA for the CDR3 is TGTGCCAGCAGCTTGGTTGGGGGCACCGGGGAGCTGTTTTTT. Its translation: CASSLVGGTGELFF.

The chain uses TRBV15 and TRBJ2-5; 9 positions agree with TRBD2. CDR3 size: 14 residues. J lost 5 bases, V lost 3 bases, and 4 bases had no gene match. CDR1 is LNHNV and CDR2 is YYDKDF in the germline V gene (reference sequence). CDR3 loop: CATSRVLAGETQYF. The CDR3 DNA follows: TGTGCCACCAGCAGGGTGCTAGCGGGGGAGACCCAGTACTTC.

The chain uses TRBV27 and TRBJ2-1, with D hard to call. The CDR3 runs 13 residues. Trimming shortened V by 0 bases and J by 11 bases, and 11 bases separated the two germline ends. CDR1 and CDR2 from the germline V gene are MNHEY and SMNVEV (reference sequence). CDR3 DNA sequence: TGTGCCAGCAGTTTATCGGCCAATAATAAGCAGTTCTTC. Residues: CASSLSANNKQFF.